This T cell receptor (beta chain) was obtained from a study of graft-versus-host responses after intestinal transplantation. About this clone itself: Its antigen is unidentified.

Study-level results: The authors found GvH clones in recipient marrow, some appearing first in ileum or blood. Peak circulating GvH clone levels tracked with early post-transplant HvG declines.

The assay was immunoSEQ multiplex PCR, and TCRdb's table has in-frame clones only and misses some. The sample consists of approximately 16,000 clones, approximately 88% of them appearing once. The clonotype originates from a human patient who received an intestinal transplant, so some T cells may come from the graft donor. Sequenced here: PBMCs, sampled around 110 days after intestinal transplant.

CDR3 nucleotides: TGTGCCAGCAGTTATCCAGGGGACGAGCAGTACTTC. This gives the protein CASSYPGDEQYF. The chain carries TRBV27 and TRBJ2-7; possibly TRBD1 for D (6 bases). The V and J ends lost 4 bases and 5 bases respectively, with 9 bases between them. Germline loops: CDR1 MNHEY, CDR2 SMNVEV (reference sequence). The CDR3 sequence is 12 residues long.